A selection of T cell receptor beta chains follows, all from one sample in a study of T cell responses to AZD1222 COVID-19 vaccine. Using immunoSEQ multiplex PCR, the repertoire was profiled, and TCRdb retains in-frame clones only, with some absent. The sample carries 150,000 or so clones, 94% recorded once. This specimen consisted of peripheral blood, obtained on day 0 of AZD1222 vaccination. These receptors all come from an adult in good health. The CDR3 runs from the conserved cysteine through the conserved F or W. Fields, in order: clone size, CDR3 length, V gene, J gene, D gene, CDR3 protein, CDR3 DNA. The D gene is left open where the match is weak. Size is omitted from some rows. Given values are once, few, many or a class for expanded clones.

-,14,TRBV6-5,TRBJ2-3,-,CASTQTSRTDTQYF,TGTGCCAGCACACAGACCTCACGAACAGATACGCAGTATTTT
-,15,TRBV9,TRBJ2-3,TRBD2,CASSALAGDTDTQYF,TGTGCCAGCAGCGCACTAGCGGGCGACACAGATACGCAGTATTTT
-,17,TRBV19,TRBJ1-2,-,CASSIPPGHTRNYGYTF,TGTGCCAGTAGTATACCACCGGGACACACACGAAACTATGGCTACACCTTC
once,12,TRBV12-3/TRBV12-4,TRBJ1-2,-,CASSQGTGLPTF,TGTGCCAGCAGCCAAGGGACGGGATTACCCACCTTC
-,14,TRBV5-1,TRBJ1-2,TRBD1,CASSSHRGDHGYTF,TGCGCCAGCAGCTCGCACAGGGGAGACCATGGCTACACCTTC
-,15,TRBV6-5,TRBJ2-7,TRBD1,CASITGQDLPYEQYF,TGTGCCAGCATAACCGGACAGGATCTACCCTACGAGCAGTACTTC
-,13,TRBV11-3,TRBJ1-1,TRBD1,CASSQGVNTEAFF,TGTGCCAGCAGTCAGGGGGTGAACACTGAAGCTTTCTTT
-,14,TRBV27,TRBJ1-3,-,CASRPTGLGNTIYF,TGTGCCAGCAGACCTACAGGGTTGGGAAACACCATATATTTT
-,11,TRBV29-1,TRBJ2-4,-,CSVETQNIQYF,TGCAGCGTTGAAACCCAAAACATTCAGTACTTC
-,15,TRBV10-3,TRBJ2-1,TRBD2,CATSIAGEGYNEQFF,TGTGCCACCTCCATAGCGGGAGAAGGCTACAATGAGCAGTTCTTC
-,13,TRBV30,TRBJ1-1,-,CAWEGHRNTEAFF,TGTGCCTGGGAAGGACACCGGAACACTGAAGCTTTCTTT
-,15,TRBV6-5,TRBJ1-2,TRBD1,CASSYQTGTNYGYTF,TGTGCCAGCAGTTACCAGACAGGGACAAACTATGGCTACACCTTC
-,16,TRBV9,TRBJ1-3,-,CASSVEVGSNGNTIYF,TGTGCCAGCAGCGTAGAGGTAGGGTCGAATGGAAACACCATATATTTT
-,13,TRBV5-5,TRBJ2-3,-,CASSQPDTDTQYF,TGTGCCAGCAGCCAACCGGACACAGATACGCAGTATTTT
once,12,TRBV28,TRBJ2-7,-,CASSLGGSEQYF,TGTGCCAGCAGTTTGGGGGGAAGCGAGCAGTACTTC
-,13,TRBV5-4,TRBJ1-1,TRBD1,CASSLGQGGEAFF,TGTGCCAGCAGCTTGGGGCAGGGGGGTGAAGCTTTCTTT
-,19,TRBV3-1/TRBV3-2,TRBJ2-1,TRBD2,CASSQETLLASGSYNEQFF,TGTGCCAGCAGCCAAGAAACGCTCCTGGCTAGCGGGTCCTACAATGAGCAGTTCTTC
-,16,TRBV5-1,TRBJ2-7,TRBD2,CASSPRTSGASYEQYF,TGCGCCAGCAGCCCCAGGACTAGCGGCGCCTCCTACGAGCAGTACTTC
-,15,TRBV28,TRBJ2-7,-,CASSSPGEASYEQYF,TGTGCCAGCAGTTCCCCTGGAGAAGCCTCCTACGAGCAGTACTTC
-,15,TRBV15,TRBJ2-7,-,CATSRDPRAGYEQYF,TGTGCCACCAGCAGAGATCCCAGGGCGGGCTACGAGCAGTACTTC
-,14,TRBV3-1/TRBV3-2,TRBJ1-2,-,CASSLPGTDYGYTF,TGTGCCAGCAGCCTTCCCGGGACGGACTATGGCTACACCTTC
once,16,TRBV5-6,TRBJ2-7,-,CASSSRLQGRRYEQYF,TGTGCCAGCAGCTCCCGCTTGCAGGGAAGGAGATACGAGCAGTACTTC
-,16,TRBV5-1,TRBJ2-6,-,CASSLDGYSGANVLTF,TGCGCCAGCAGCTTGGACGGTTACTCTGGGGCCAACGTCCTGACTTTC
-,14,TRBV18,TRBJ1-1,-,CASFVTGSNTEAFF,TGTGCCAGCTTCGTCACAGGAAGTAACACTGAAGCTTTCTTT
-,15,TRBV9,TRBJ2-1,TRBD1,CASSAGGASYNEQFF,TGTGCCAGCAGCGCAGGGGGAGCCTCCTACAATGAGCAGTTCTTC
-,15,TRBV5-1,TRBJ1-3,-,CASSLRDNWQNTIYF,TGCGCCAGCAGCTTGCGTGACAACTGGCAGAACACCATATATTTT
once,12,TRBV19,TRBJ1-5,-,CASSIKGQPQHF,TGTGCCAGTAGTATAAAAGGCCAGCCCCAGCATTTT
-,18,TRBV11-2,TRBJ2-6,-,CASRLFRNTPTGANVLTF,TGTGCCAGCCGATTATTTCGGAACACCCCCACTGGGGCCAACGTCCTGACTTTC
-,15,TRBV3-1/TRBV3-2,TRBJ2-5,-,CASSQDWAAQETQYF,TGTGCCAGCAGCCAAGATTGGGCAGCCCAAGAGACCCAGTACTTC
-,16,TRBV3-1/TRBV3-2,TRBJ2-7,TRBD2,CASSQAGGRTRYEQYF,TGTGCCAGCAGCCAAGCGGGCGGGAGGACACGTTACGAGCAGTACTTC
-,13,TRBV15,TRBJ1-5,-,CATANRENQPQHF,TGTGCCACCGCTAACAGGGAAAATCAGCCCCAGCATTTT
-,21,TRBV5-1,TRBJ2-7,TRBD1,CASSGAKTPGINRGSSYEQYF,TGCGCCAGCAGCGGCGCGAAAACCCCAGGAATCAACAGGGGAAGCTCCTACGAGCAGTACTTC
-,13,TRBV28,TRBJ2-7,TRBD2,CASTSGSLYEQYF,TGTGCCAGTACAAGCGGGAGCCTCTACGAGCAGTACTTC
-,13,TRBV2,TRBJ1-1,-,CASRGPLGTEAFF,TGTGCCAGCAGGGGGCCACTGGGGACTGAAGCTTTCTTT
-,11,TRBV20-1,TRBJ1-1,-,CSARGGTEAFF,TGCAGTGCTAGGGGGGGCACTGAAGCTTTCTTT
once,12,TRBV29-1,TRBJ1-1,-,CSVEGLNTEAFF,TGCAGCGTTGAGGGGCTTAACACTGAAGCTTTCTTT
-,15,TRBV27,TRBJ1-1,-,CATKTHMGVNTEAFF,TGTGCCACCAAAACCCACATGGGGGTTAACACTGAAGCTTTCTTT
-,14,TRBV27,TRBJ1-1,TRBD1,CASSSRQGVGEAFF,TGTGCCAGCAGTTCACGACAGGGGGTGGGTGAAGCTTTCTTT
-,14,TRBV7-9,TRBJ1-2,-,CASSSQGGFYGYTF,TGTGCCAGCAGCTCACAAGGGGGATTCTATGGCTACACCTTC
few,15,TRBV7-7,TRBJ2-5,TRBD2,CASSLSGRGEETQYF,TGTGCCAGCAGCCTTAGCGGGAGAGGAGAAGAGACCCAGTACTTC
-,15,TRBV28,TRBJ2-6,-,CASSLKYTGANVLTF,TGTGCCAGCAGCCTAAAATACACTGGGGCCAACGTCCTGACTTTC
-,12,TRBV30,TRBJ2-5,-,CAWMGRQETQYF,TGTGCCTGGATGGGCAGGCAAGAGACCCAGTACTTC
-,12,TRBV10-3,TRBJ2-1,-,CAISSPRNEQFF,TGTGCCATCAGCTCCCCGCGCAATGAGCAGTTCTTC
-,15,TRBV9,TRBJ2-2,TRBD2,CASSPTSGGTGELFF,TGTGCCAGCAGCCCGACTAGCGGGGGGACCGGGGAGCTGTTTTTT
-,14,TRBV6-5,TRBJ1-4,-,CASRVGGAGEKLFF,TGTGCCAGCAGGGTGGGGGGGGCTGGTGAAAAACTGTTTTTT
-,12,TRBV15,TRBJ2-1,-,CATGTDRNEQFF,TGTGCCACCGGGACCGACCGGAATGAGCAGTTCTTC
-,15,TRBV4-1,TRBJ1-2,-,CASSQESPGYYGYTF,TGCGCCAGCAGCCAAGAGTCCCCAGGGTACTATGGCTACACCTTC
-,15,TRBV5-1,TRBJ2-7,-,CASSFEPGRAYEQYF,TGCGCCAGCAGCTTCGAACCGGGACGGGCCTACGAGCAGTACTTC
-,13,TRBV5-1,TRBJ1-1,-,CASSRSMNTEAFF,TGCGCCAGCAGCAGGAGCATGAACACTGAAGCTTTCTTT
-,16,TRBV7-9,TRBJ1-1,TRBD1,CASSLKDRGRETEAFF,TGTGCCAGCAGCCTTAAGGACAGGGGCCGGGAGACTGAAGCTTTCTTT
-,14,TRBV7-9,TRBJ1-2,TRBD1,CASKQGAANYGYTF,TGTGCCAGCAAACAGGGGGCGGCAAACTATGGCTACACCTTC
-,15,TRBV6-6,TRBJ1-2,-,CASSPDPSPLYGYTF,TGTGCCAGCAGTCCGGACCCTTCCCCCCTCTATGGCTACACCTTC
-,15,TRBV7-6,TRBJ1-3,TRBD1,CASSLTGEPGNTIYF,TGTGCCAGCAGCTTAACAGGGGAACCTGGAAACACCATATATTTT
-,15,TRBV13,TRBJ1-5,TRBD1,CASSSSGTGGQPQHF,TGTGCCAGCAGCTCCTCCGGGACAGGGGGCCAGCCCCAGCATTTT
-,12,TRBV2,TRBJ1-2,-,CATTGRAGGYTF,TGTGCCACCACGGGCCGAGCGGGTGGCTACACCTTC
-,14,TRBV5-1,TRBJ1-1,-,CASSYLGGNTEAFF,TGCGCCAGCAGCTACCTTGGGGGGAACACTGAAGCTTTCTTT
-,15,TRBV2,TRBJ2-7,-,CASSEDMVVTYEQYF,TGTGCCAGCAGTGAAGATATGGTTGTGACCTACGAGCAGTACTTC
-,15,TRBV5-1,TRBJ2-3,TRBD1,CASSAGTVPSDTQYF,TGCGCCAGCAGCGCCGGGACAGTTCCTTCAGATACGCAGTATTTT
once,12,TRBV10-2,TRBJ2-6,-,CASSPGANVLTF,TGCGCCAGCAGTCCTGGGGCCAACGTCCTGACTTTC